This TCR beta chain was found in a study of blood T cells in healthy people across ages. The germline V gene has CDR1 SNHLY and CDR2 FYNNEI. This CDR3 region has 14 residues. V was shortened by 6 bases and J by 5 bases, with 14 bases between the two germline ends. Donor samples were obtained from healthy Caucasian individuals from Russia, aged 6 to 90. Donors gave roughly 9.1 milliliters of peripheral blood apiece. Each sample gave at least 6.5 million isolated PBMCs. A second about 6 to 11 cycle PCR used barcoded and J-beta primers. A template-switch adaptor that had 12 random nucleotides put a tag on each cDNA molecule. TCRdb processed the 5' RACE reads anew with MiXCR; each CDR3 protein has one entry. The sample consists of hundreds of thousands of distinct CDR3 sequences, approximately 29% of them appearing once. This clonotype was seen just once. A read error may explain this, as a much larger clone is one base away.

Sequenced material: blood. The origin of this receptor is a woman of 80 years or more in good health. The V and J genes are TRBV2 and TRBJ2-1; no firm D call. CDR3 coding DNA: TGTGCCAGCAGGGAATTCGTGGGGAACAATGAGCAGTTCTTC. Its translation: CASREFVGNNEQFF.